A single sample gave rise to the 32 T cell receptor beta chains below, sequenced in a study of cytotoxic CD8 clonotypes in ibrutinib-treated CLL (dated by TCRdb to about 2021). Library preparation employed the immunoSEQ multiplex PCR assay. TCRdb retrieved this table from immuneACCESS and kept in-frame rearrangements only. Not all clones are present; in checked studies, unresolved V genes account for under half, and no reason is known for the remainder. The sample contains hundreds of thousands of clones, about three quarters of them found a single time. The ten largest clones add up to approximately 15% of the sample. The sample's time point, from its label and the paper: roughly 2 years on ibrutinib. The material sequenced was PBMCs, taken after 24 months of ibrutinib treatment. These receptors were collected from a human donor with chronic lymphocytic leukemia.

J is TRBJ1-2 and V is TRBV4-3; TRBD1 might be the D (6 bases). The V end was cut by 1 base, the J end by 5 bases, with 11 bases between. Per the germline V gene, CDR1 is LGHNA and CDR2 is YSLEER. CDR3 length: 14 residues. In nucleotides, the CDR3 is TGCGCCAGCAGCCAAGGGGCAGGGACATATGGCTACACCTTC. Translation gives CASSQGAGTYGYTF.

CDR3 amino acids: CASSIIGSASGTGEQFF. The CDR3 coding sequence is TGTGCCAGTAGTATAATTGGTTCGGCTAGCGGGACCGGTGAGCAGTTCTTC. V is TRBV19 and J is TRBJ2-1; 9 nucleotides agree with TRBD2. The germline V gene encodes CDR1 LNHDA and CDR2 SQIVND (reference sequence). J was trimmed by 9 bases and V by 2 bases; bases with no gene match: 14. CDR3 size: 17 residues.

The gene calls are TRBV5-1 and TRBJ2-7; maybe TRBD1 (5 bases). Germline CDR1 is SGHRS and CDR2 is YFSETQ. The length of the CDR3 is 14 residues. Trimming removed 3 bases at V and 2 bases at J, with 12 bases between. CDR3 residues: CASSSMDTTYEQYF. The CDR3 DNA follows: TGCGCCAGCAGCTCGATGGACACGACCTACGAGCAGTACTTC.

The chain carries TRBV28 and TRBJ2-3; 11 bases agree with TRBD1. This CDR3 contains 16 residues. The germline CDR1 and CDR2 sequences are MDHEN and SYDVKM. The J segment lost 5 bases and the V segment lost 6 bases, leaving 10 bases of the junction unmatched. The CDR3 DNA follows: TGTGCCAGCAGCTCCGCCGGGACAGGGGGAAGAGATACGCAGTATTTT. Its translation: CASSSAGTGGRDTQYF.

This clone was counted a few times. This rearrangement joins TRBV27 to TRBJ1-2, with D possibly matching TRBD1 (6 bases). CDR1 and CDR2 (germline): MNHEY, SMNVEV (reference sequence). Trimming removed 5 bases at V and 8 bases at J, with 18 bases between. This CDR3 is built from 14 residues. CDR3 DNA: TGTGCCAGCAGTGGGTCTGGGGGCGCTTGGGGCTACACCTTC. Translating gives CASSGSGGAWGYTF.

This sequence joins TRBV5-1 and TRBJ2-5; 11 bases align to TRBD2. V lost 2 bases to trimming and J lost 3 bases; unmatched junction nucleotides: 3. Germline V gene lookup returns CDR1 SGHRS and CDR2 YFSETQ. The CDR3 covers 15 residues. CDR3 sequence reads: CASSLLAGAEETQYF. Written as DNA, the CDR3 is TGCGCCAGCAGCTTACTAGCGGGGGCGGAAGAGACCCAGTACTTC.

The table lists this clone with a few counts. The rearrangement uses TRBV19 and TRBJ1-5; 9 nucleotides align to TRBD1. Germline V gives CDR1 LNHDA, CDR2 SQIVND (reference sequence). The CDR3 spans 15 residues. V lost 3 bases and J lost 4; bases outside the gene matches: 4. CDR3: CASSIPGTGNQPQHF. In DNA form, the CDR3 reads TGTGCCAGTAGTATCCCCGGGACAGGGAATCAGCCCCAGCATTTT.

The chain joins TRBV11-2 to TRBJ1-1, with 7 bases matching TRBD1. Germline CDR1 reads SGHAT; CDR2 reads FQNNGV. With V trimmed by 2 bases and J by 1 base, 7 bases remained unmatched. The CDR3 sequence is 16 residues long. The CDR3: CASSLTGVLGNTEAFF. The CDR3 DNA reads TGTGCCAGCAGCTTAACAGGGGTGTTGGGGAACACTGAAGCTTTCTTT.

J is TRBJ2-2 and V is TRBV4-1; D remains unclear. The CDR3 covers 12 residues. Per the germline V gene, CDR1 is MGHRA and CDR2 is YSYEKL. The V gene lost 2 bases and the J gene lost 2 bases, with 0 bases spanning the gap. The CDR3 is CASSQNTGELFF. The CDR3 region has the DNA TGCGCCAGCAGCCAAAACACCGGGGAGCTGTTTTTT.

The chain carries TRBV11-3 and TRBJ2-3; D remains ambiguous. CDR3 length equals 13 residues. The germline CDR1 and CDR2 sequences are SGHNT and YENEEA. Trimming cost V 1 base and J 3 bases, with 5 bases left between them. The CDR3 region is CASSLGRTDTQYF. In DNA form, the CDR3 reads TGTGCCAGCAGCTTAGGACGGACAGATACGCAGTATTTT.

This clone was seen only a few times. J is TRBJ2-5 and V is TRBV27, with 9 bases fitting TRBD1. There are 14 residues in the CDR3. Germline V gene data show CDR1 as MNHEY and CDR2 as SMNVEV (reference sequence). J lost 5 bases, V lost 6 bases, and 7 bases had no gene match. CDR3 protein: CASRTTGGGETQYF. DNA of the CDR3: TGTGCCAGCAGAACTACAGGGGGCGGGGAGACCCAGTACTTC.

The rearrangement joins TRBV7-2 to TRBJ1-5; D is undetermined. Germline values: CDR1 SGHTA, CDR2 FQGNSA. The V end lost 5 bases, the J end lost 5 bases, and 10 bases lay between the germline ends. CDR3 size: 13 residues. CDR3 residues: CASSTQDDQPQHF. The CDR3 DNA is TGTGCCAGCAGCACCCAGGACGATCAGCCCCAGCATTTT.

The genes are TRBV18 and TRBJ2-7, with D maybe TRBD1 (5 bases). CDR3 length: 15 residues. Germline V gives CDR1 KGHSH, CDR2 LQKENI. Trimming took off 6 bases at V and 0 bases at J, with 15 bases between the two ends. For the CDR3, the DNA is TGTGCCAGCTCGGATGGGGCCGTCCGCTCCTACGAGCAGTACTTC. It codes for CASSDGAVRSYEQYF.

J is TRBJ2-5 and V is TRBV28, with 13 bases that match TRBD2. CDR1 is MDHEN, CDR2 SYDVKM, per germline. The length of the CDR3 is 16 residues. V gave up 4 bases and J gave up 5 bases; unmatched junction bases: 7. The CDR3 loop is CASSSGTSGMEETQYF. CDR3 DNA sequence: TGTGCCAGCAGTTCCGGGACTAGCGGGATGGAGGAGACCCAGTACTTC.

The rearrangement links TRBV4-1 to TRBJ2-6; D remains unclear. CDR1 and CDR2 (germline): MGHRA, YSYEKL. Trimming shortened V by 4 bases and J by 0 bases, and 13 bases separated the two germline ends. The CDR3 runs 17 residues. Here the CDR3 reads CASSPLPSHSGANVLTF. CDR3 DNA sequence: TGCGCCAGCAGCCCCCTCCCCTCTCACTCTGGGGCCAACGTCCTGACTTTC.

V is TRBV21-1 and J is TRBJ2-7; the table's D call TRBD2 went unverified against the DNA. TRBV21-1 is a pseudogene locus. The CDR3 extends over 11 amino acids. CDR3 sequence reads: CASEGRYEQYF. CDR3 coding DNA: TGTGCCAGCGAAGGGAGGTACGAGCAGTACTTC.

The chain is built from TRBV11-3 and TRBJ2-1; D uncertain. Germline CDR1 SGHNT, CDR2 YENEEA. The V and J ends lost 5 bases and 8 bases respectively, with 13 bases between them. The CDR3 loop spans 13 amino acids. The CDR3 nucleotides read TGTGCCAGCAGCGCGAGAATGTCGGATGAGCAGTTCTTC. This encodes CASSARMSDEQFF.

The chain joins TRBV18 to TRBJ2-7; D is perhaps TRBD2 (5 bases). V shed 0 bases and J shed 4 bases, with 7 bases lying between them. The germline gives CDR1 KGHSH, CDR2 LQKENI. The CDR3 runs 13 residues. The CDR3: CASSPPSGYEQYF. The CDR3 DNA follows: TGTGCCAGCTCACCACCATCGGGGTACGAGCAGTACTTC.

CDR3 residues: CASSDHRDTTNEKLFF. The CDR3, as DNA: TGTGCCAGCAGCGACCACCGGGACACAACTAATGAAAAACTGTTTTTT. The chain carries TRBV5-8 and TRBJ1-4, with D possibly TRBD1 on 6 matching bases. Germline V gene data show CDR1 as SGHTS and CDR2 as YDEGEE. The CDR3 is 16 residues long. The ends were cut back, 4 bases at V and 0 bases at J, with 13 bases in the middle.

This chain connects TRBV9 to TRBJ2-2; 7 positions agree with TRBD1. The CDR3 sequence is 14 residues long. With 2 bases clipped from V and 8 bases from J, the junction kept 6 bases outside the gene matches. The germline V gene encodes CDR1 SGDLS and CDR2 YYNGEE. The CDR3 loop is CASSVRTGAGELFF. The CDR3 DNA sequence: TGTGCCAGCAGCGTGAGAACAGGGGCTGGGGAGCTGTTTTTT.

The rearrangement uses TRBV19 and TRBJ1-5; the D gene is possibly TRBD1 (6 bases). The CDR3 consists of 12 residues. Germline lookup yields CDR1 LNHDA and CDR2 SQIVND (reference sequence). The V gene lost 8 bases and the J gene lost 6 bases, with 11 bases spanning the gap. CDR3 region: CASQQGSQPQHF. The CDR3 DNA follows: TGTGCCAGTCAACAGGGAAGTCAGCCCCAGCATTTT.

The chain has TRBV28 and TRBJ1-2, with D maybe TRBD1 (6 bases). V was shortened by 5 bases and J by 2 bases, with 12 bases between the two germline ends. CDR3 length: 14 residues. Germline CDR1 reads MDHEN; CDR2 reads SYDVKM. Here the CDR3 reads CASSPPGANYGYTF. The CDR3 coding sequence is TGTGCCAGCAGTCCGCCAGGGGCAAACTATGGCTACACCTTC.

The rearrangement links TRBV5-1 to TRBJ2-2; the D is unclear. Germline V gene data show CDR1 as SGHRS and CDR2 as YFSETQ. The CDR3 has 15 residues. The ends were cut back, 2 bases at V and 0 bases at J, with 8 bases in the middle. The CDR3 DNA reads TGCGCCAGCAGCTTCCCTGGGGCGAACACCGGGGAGCTGTTTTTT. Residues: CASSFPGANTGELFF. The full variable domain, in which reference TRBV5-1 and TRBJ2-2 provide the parts outside the CDR3, is KAGVTQTPRYLIKTRGQQVTLSCSPISGHRSVSWYQQTPGQGLQFLFEYFSETQRNKGNFPGRFSGRQFSNSRSEMNVSTLELGDSALYLCASSFPGANTGELFFGEGSRLTVL.

The chain combines TRBV6-5 with TRBJ1-2; no clear D. The CDR3 is made up of 15 amino acids. Germline CDR1 is MNHEY and CDR2 is SVGAGI. The V end lost 4 bases, the J end lost 6 bases, and 18 bases lay between the germline ends. The DNA for the CDR3 is TGTGCCAGCAGTTTACTCGGCGGGGAAGGGAATGGCTACACCTTC. Translating gives CASSLLGGEGNGYTF.

This clone was counted a single time. The chain is built from TRBV7-9 and TRBJ2-5; possibly TRBD2 for D (6 bases). Germline V CDR1 and CDR2: SEHNR, FQNEAQ (reference sequence). Trimming left V 6 bases short and J 0 bases short, with 17 bases between. This CDR3 spans 16 amino acids. CDR3 bases: TGTGCCAGCAGACCTTCCGGGGGACGAAACCAAGAGACCCAGTACTTC. Its translation is CASRPSGGRNQETQYF.

A single count supports this clone. This chain joins TRBV7-9 and TRBJ2-1; 7 nucleotides agree with TRBD1. Trimming cost V 3 bases and J 2 bases; bases outside gene matches: 4. This CDR3 spans 15 amino acids. CDR1 is SEHNR and CDR2 is FQNEAQ in the germline V gene (reference sequence). CDR3 coding DNA: TGTGCCAGCAGCTTTAGAGGGGGCGCCTACAATGAGCAGTTCTTC. Encoded protein: CASSFRGGAYNEQFF.

V gene TRBV21-1 combines with J gene TRBJ2-7; the table's D call, TRBD1, was not checked against the DNA. TRBV21-1 is annotated as a pseudogene. The CDR3 has 16 amino acids. As DNA, the CDR3 is TGTGCCAACGCTATCCTCCAGGGACAGGGGCTGCGGGAGCAGTACTTC. Its protein is CANAILQGQGLREQYF.

The gene calls are TRBV2 and TRBJ1-1; TRBD1 matches at 9 bases. V lost 9 bases, J lost 4 bases, and 3 bases stayed unmatched. The CDR3 runs 12 residues. CDR1 is SNHLY, CDR2 FYNNEI, per germline. In nucleotides, the CDR3 is TGTGCCAGTCGGACAGGGGCCACTGAAGCTTTCTTT. Encoded protein: CASRTGATEAFF.

This clone showed up just a few times. The rearrangement joins TRBV7-3 to TRBJ1-1; 10 nucleotides align to TRBD1. Trimming took 4 bases from V and 5 from J; bases not matched to a gene: 1. The CDR3 consists of 13 residues. Germline V CDR1 and CDR2: SGHTA, FQGTGA. The CDR3 sequence is CASSWTGGTEAFF. The CDR3 region has the DNA TGTGCCAGCAGCTGGACAGGGGGGACTGAAGCTTTCTTT.

This chain joins TRBV18 and TRBJ2-1, with unresolved D. With 0 bases removed from V and 6 bases from J, the gap between germline ends came to 3 bases. The CDR3 has 12 residues. The germline gives CDR1 KGHSH, CDR2 LQKENI. The CDR3 loop reads CASSPPSNEQFF. The CDR3 DNA is TGTGCCAGCTCACCACCGAGCAATGAGCAGTTCTTC.

The chain uses TRBV27 and TRBJ1-2; the D gene is possibly TRBD1 (6 bases). CDR3 length equals 17 residues. Trimming shortened V by 6 bases and J by 6 bases, and 26 bases separated the two germline ends. The germline CDR1 and CDR2 sequences are MNHEY and SMNVEV (reference sequence). The CDR3 nucleotides are TGTGCCAGCAGACCTCTGTTTCAGGGGCTGGGAGTAGATGGCTACACCTTC. This translates into CASRPLFQGLGVDGYTF.

The J gene is TRBJ2-7, the V gene TRBV28; no firm D call. Germline V gene lookup returns CDR1 MDHEN and CDR2 SYDVKM. The CDR3 runs 12 residues. V lost 6 bases to trimming and J lost 6 bases, with 12 bases between them. CDR3 nucleotides: TGTGCCAGCAGCAGGACCGATGGCGAGCAGTACTTC. It yields the protein CASSRTDGEQYF.